A selection of T cell receptor beta chains follows, all from one sample in a study of blood T cells in healthy people across ages. TCRdb reprocessed the 5' RACE reads via MiXCR and lists one record per CDR3 protein. The table shows about 690,000 distinct CDR3 sequences, with around 41% occurring only once. The sequencing input was blood. Every receptor here comes from a man of 80 years or more in good health. CDR3s include the opening cysteine and the closing phenylalanine or tryptophan. A D gene is named only where the DNA matches it firmly. Part of the rows lack a size; the others show once, few, many or a class for expanded clones.

clone_size: .; j_call: TRBJ2-7; d_call: TRBD2; v_call: TRBV19; cdr3_nt: TGTGCCAGTAATACGGCGGGAGGGGACCCCTACGAGCAGTACTTC; cdr3_aa: CASNTAGGDPYEQYF
clone_size: .; j_call: TRBJ2-1; d_call: .; v_call: TRBV16; cdr3_nt: TGTGCCAGCAGCCAATCCCCCCTGGGTGAGCAGTTCTTC; cdr3_aa: CASSQSPLGEQFF
clone_size: .; j_call: TRBJ2-7; d_call: TRBD1; v_call: TRBV3-1; cdr3_nt: TGTGCCAGCAGCCAGGGGGACAGGGTAGGAGAGCAGTACTTC; cdr3_aa: CASSQGDRVGEQYF
clone_size: .; j_call: TRBJ1-5; d_call: TRBD1; v_call: TRBV6-4; cdr3_nt: TGTGCCAGCATCCAAGGGGGCGAAGTATGTCAGCCCCAGCATTTT; cdr3_aa: CASIQGGEVCQPQHF
clone_size: few; j_call: TRBJ2-1; d_call: .; v_call: TRBV3-1; cdr3_nt: TGTGCCAGCAGCCAAGAGGGGATGTGGGAAAATGAGCAGTTCTTC; cdr3_aa: CASSQEGMWENEQFF
clone_size: .; j_call: TRBJ2-5; d_call: TRBD2; v_call: TRBV6-1; cdr3_nt: TGTGCCAGCAGCCAGGGGGACGGAGCTAGCGGGAGAAGAAGGGGCGGAGAGACCCAGTACTTC; cdr3_aa: CASSQGDGASGRRRGGETQYF
clone_size: many; j_call: TRBJ2-4; d_call: .; v_call: TRBV24-1; cdr3_nt: TGTGCCACCAGTGAGGGGAGTTTGGGCATTCAGTACTTC; cdr3_aa: CATSEGSLGIQYF
clone_size: .; j_call: TRBJ2-7; d_call: .; v_call: TRBV29-1; cdr3_nt: TGCAGCGTTCAGGTCCCAGGCTCCTACAATGAGCAGTACTTC; cdr3_aa: CSVQVPGSYNEQYF
clone_size: few; j_call: TRBJ1-5; d_call: TRBD1; v_call: TRBV6-2/TRBV6-3; cdr3_nt: TGTGCCAGCACCAGCCGGATAACAGGGGGCGGTCAGCCCCAGCATTTT; cdr3_aa: CASTSRITGGGQPQHF
clone_size: many; j_call: TRBJ2-1; d_call: .; v_call: TRBV10-3; cdr3_nt: TGTGCCATCATGCCCGGGGATTCGAATGAGCAGTTCTTC; cdr3_aa: CAIMPGDSNEQFF
clone_size: .; j_call: TRBJ2-3; d_call: TRBD1; v_call: TRBV9; cdr3_nt: TGTGCCAGCAGCGCTGGGACAGGCAGTAGCACGCAGTATTTT; cdr3_aa: CASSAGTGSSTQYF
clone_size: .; j_call: TRBJ2-5; d_call: .; v_call: TRBV5-1; cdr3_nt: TGCGCCAGCAGCTTGGCGGCCAACAGCAGGGAGACCCAGTACTTC; cdr3_aa: CASSLAANSRETQYF
clone_size: many; j_call: TRBJ2-5; d_call: TRBD1; v_call: TRBV5-1; cdr3_nt: TGCGCCAGCAGCCGGGACAGTGTGGAGACCCAGTACTTC; cdr3_aa: CASSRDSVETQYF
clone_size: .; j_call: TRBJ2-1; d_call: TRBD2; v_call: TRBV5-1; cdr3_nt: TGCGCCAGCAGCTACAGAGCGGGAGCCTACAATGAGCAGTTCTTC; cdr3_aa: CASSYRAGAYNEQFF